The subject of this entry is one T cell receptor beta chain. The PCR used 60 Vbeta and 13 Jbeta primers. The repertoire was sequenced with immunoSEQ multiplex PCR; TCRdb's copy has only in-frame clones and lacks some. In the table there are approximately 150,000 clones, about 64% of which are singletons. Germline CDR1 reads GTSNPN; CDR2 reads SVGIG (reference sequence). The CDR3 runs to 12 residues. Germline trimming cut 1 base from V and 6 bases from J; bases unmatched to any gene: 2. The record originates from a study of cytomegalovirus exposure and HLA in healthy donors. Study in general: The study placed approximately 80% of its 350 to 400 genotyped donors in the Caucasian-associated ancestry cluster.

At the time of sampling, donors were nominally healthy, though unrecorded immune exposures were likely. The sequencing input was PBMCs. V and J are TRBV30 and TRBJ2-7; 8 nucleotides align to TRBD1. The receptor comes from a woman in her fifties or sixties in good health and CMV-seropositive. The DNA for the CDR3 is TGTGCCTGGAGTGCCACAGGGGGCGAGCAGTACTTC. Protein product: CAWSATGGEQYF.